A selection of T cell receptor beta chains follows, all from one sample in a study of T cell responses to AZD1222 COVID-19 vaccine. Produced via immunoSEQ multiplex PCR; TCRdb's table is partial and in-frame only. The data show over 85,000 clones, roughly 92% seen once. Material: peripheral blood, obtained on day 0 of AZD1222 vaccination. Every receptor here comes from an adult in good health. The CDR3 runs from the conserved cysteine through the conserved F or W. D genes are given only for firm matches. Expanded clones are given a class, and other clones once, few, many or no size at all.

cdr3_length j_call clone_size d_call v_call cdr3_nt cdr3_aa
14 TRBJ2-5 - TRBD1 TRBV27 TGTGCCAGCAGTTTAGGACAGGGCCAAGAGACCCAGTACTTC CASSLGQGQETQYF
14 TRBJ1-2 - - TRBV19 TGTGCCACCATAGAAAAGGAGGGGATCTATGGCTACACCTTC CATIEKEGIYGYTF
13 TRBJ1-2 - - TRBV21-1 TGTGCCAGCAGCAAAGCCAGGGTCAATGGCTACACCTTC CASSKARVNGYTF
11 TRBJ2-3 - - TRBV12-3/TRBV12-4 TGTGCCAGCAGTAACACAGATACGCAGTATTTT CASSNTDTQYF
15 TRBJ1-1 - - TRBV11-3 TGTGCCAGCAGCTTAGATGGGGGGGTTTACACTGAAGCTTTCTTT CASSLDGGVYTEAFF
16 TRBJ1-6 - TRBD1 TRBV19 TGTGCCAGTAGTATCGGACAGGGGAGTGGTAATTCACCCCTCCACTTT CASSIGQGSGNSPLHF
11 TRBJ2-7 - - TRBV6-5 TGTGCCAGCACCTCGGTATACGAGCAGTACTTC CASTSVYEQYF
18 TRBJ2-2 - TRBD2 TRBV28 TGTGCCAGCAGCCTCAGACTAGCGGGGGGGCCTAGCACCGGGGAGCTGTTTTTT CASSLRLAGGPSTGELFF
15 TRBJ2-1 - TRBD1 TRBV5-1 TGCGCCAGCAGCTTGCAACAGGGGCCCTACAATGAGCAGTTCTTC CASSLQQGPYNEQFF
13 TRBJ2-7 once TRBD1 TRBV27 TGTGCCAGCCGTGAGAGGACAGGGGGCGAGCAGTACTTC CASRERTGGEQYF
14 TRBJ2-1 - - TRBV19 TGTGCCAGTAGAAACCGAGTAGGCGGCGGACGGCAGTTCTTC CASRNRVGGGRQFF
16 TRBJ1-5 - - TRBV28 TGTGCCAGCACTGCCGGGCCGATGTTTAGCAATCAGCCCCAGCATTTT CASTAGPMFSNQPQHF
14 TRBJ1-2 - - TRBV30 TGTGCCTGGAGTCCAACACACGGGGGATGGGGCTACACCTTC CAWSPTHGGWGYTF
13 TRBJ1-1 - - TRBV29-1 TGCAGCGTTGAAAGGGGTTTTAACACTGAAGCTTTCTTT CSVERGFNTEAFF
15 TRBJ2-7 - TRBD1 TRBV28 TGTGCCAGCAGTTCCTCAGGGGGCCCCACCTACGAGCAGTACTTC CASSSSGGPTYEQYF
13 TRBJ2-5 - - TRBV5-1 TGCGCCAGCAGCTTGGGGGTGGCTCAGACCCAGTACTTC CASSLGVAQTQYF
13 TRBJ1-1 - - TRBV5-1 TGCGCCAGCAGCGGAGGAGGTGGACCTGAAGCTTTCTTT CASSGGGGPEAFF
14 TRBJ2-7 - - TRBV21-1 TGTGCCAGCAAGCGAGGGTCTGTTCCCTACGAGCAGTACTTC CASKRGSVPYEQYF
13 TRBJ1-4 - - TRBV21-1 TGTGCCAGCAGGACGTATGCTAATGAAAAACTGTTTTTT CASRTYANEKLFF
17 TRBJ2-6 - TRBD1 TRBV7-9 TGTGCCAGCAGCCCGGGACAGGCCGGATCTGGGGCCAACGTCCTGACTTTC CASSPGQAGSGANVLTF
11 TRBJ1-1 - - TRBV7-9 TGTGCCAGCAGCGGCATAACTGAAGCTTTCTTT CASSGITEAFF
16 TRBJ2-7 - TRBD1 TRBV27 TGTGCCAGCAGTTTAGGGACAGGGGGCGCCCTGAGGGAGCAGTACTTC CASSLGTGGALREQYF
13 TRBJ1-2 - - TRBV12-3/TRBV12-4 TGTGCCAGCAGTCGGACGGGACGCTATGGCTACACCTTC CASSRTGRYGYTF
15 TRBJ2-2 - TRBD1 TRBV20-1 TGCAGTGCTAGTCTTCGACAGGGGAGGAGCGGGGAGCTGTTTTTT CSASLRQGRSGELFF
11 TRBJ1-2 - - TRBV5-6 TGTGCCAGCAGCTGGGAGGGTGGCTACACCTTC CASSWEGGYTF